This TCR beta chain was captured in a study of blood T cell repertoires in COVID-19. Study overall: The United States, Italy and Spain provided the acute and convalescent COVID-19 samples.

Only in-frame clones appear in the TCRdb table, and some are missing; sequencing was by immunoSEQ multiplex PCR. The data hold a few hundred thousand clones, with approximately 88% observed a single time. Donors of Cohort 3 who recovered were those that had two negative PCRs, clearance, or symptom resolution. V lost 5 bases to trimming and J lost 14 bases, with 16 bases between them. CDR1 LNHDA and CDR2 SQIVND come from the germline V gene (reference sequence). This CDR3 is built from 13 residues. Source material: PBMCs or T cells enriched from blood (not recorded which). The chain links TRBV19 to TRBJ1-6; tentatively, D is TRBD1 (5 bases). The TCR was taken from a man aged 25-40 years who had recovered from COVID-19. CDR3: CASSWERGRTLHF. DNA of the CDR3: TGTGCCAGTAGTTGGGAGCGGGGCCGGACCCTCCACTTT.